This is a list of T cell receptor beta chains from one sample in a study of cytomegalovirus exposure and HLA in healthy donors. Using immunoSEQ multiplex PCR, the repertoire was profiled, and TCRdb retains in-frame clones only, with some absent. The sample shows some 120,000 clones, around 90% of them seen only once. Source material: PBMCs. These receptors were taken from a woman aged 18-29 years in good health and CMV-seronegative. Both conserved end residues are trimmed from each CDR3. Fields, in order: V gene, clone size, CDR3 protein. Expanded clones get a size class; other rows say once, few or many, or leave the size out.

TRBV5-6 | NA | ASIPRLAGGSNYGYT
TRBV6-1 | NA | ASSIGQLNLAEAF
TRBV9 | once | ASSVTSGTGELF
TRBV5-4 | NA | ASSLAQNTEAF
TRBV7-3 | NA | ASSLAGGGRETQY
TRBV6-1 | NA | ASRPDSYEQY
TRBV6-8 | NA | ASSYSGYRGQLLGYT
TRBV5-6 | NA | ASSLGAGVFEQY
TRBV7-6 | NA | ASSLLRREYGNEQF
TRBV6-1 | NA | ASSETPGKVDWTQY
TRBV19 | NA | ASSIGRGETQY
TRBV27 | NA | ASSSRTNTGELF
TRBV5-4 | NA | ASGLDRTYEQY
TRBV19 | NA | ASSSLREGSYGYT
TRBV30 | NA | AWAWRAEAF
TRBV18 | NA | ASSPGTATTEAF
TRBV28 | NA | ASSRWRDSYEQY
TRBV19 | NA | ASSLKGREQY
TRBV4-3 | NA | ASSQDNKGREQF
TRBV7-2 | NA | ASSLSAGVFYEQY
TRBV7-3 | NA | ASSLGGTVLNTGELF
TRBV7-9 | NA | ASSLTLAYEQY
TRBV19 | once | ASSALAGVSYNEQF
TRBV5-4 | NA | ASSPWSGGHNEQF
TRBV10-3 | NA | AIGRGSATEAF
TRBV6-1 | NA | ASRPAGTGGEKLF
TRBV6-1 | NA | ASSKWDSQETQY